These T cell receptor beta chains were read from a single sample in a study of blood T cell repertoires in COVID-19. TCRdb keeps only in-frame clones here, not all; method: immunoSEQ multiplex PCR. The sample shows about 42,000 clones, around 89% of them seen only once. The sample was peripheral blood. The receptors originated from a young man with active or convalescent COVID-19. Each CDR3 is given with its conserved first and last residue. The D gene is left open where the match is weak. Clone size is not always given. Where it is, it says once, few, many or a class for expanded clones.

clone size	V gene	D gene	J gene	CDR3 protein	CDR3 DNA
NA	TRBV18	TRBD2	TRBJ2-3	CASSPQGGDTQYF	TGTGCCAGCTCACCTCAGGGAGGGGATACGCAGTATTTT
few	TRBV14	TRBD1	TRBJ1-2	CASSQRQGSIYGYTF	TGTGCCAGCAGCCAAAGACAGGGATCAATCTATGGCTACACCTTC
NA	TRBV5-1	NA	TRBJ2-1	CASRESGDEQFF	TGCGCCAGCAGGGAGTCCGGGGATGAGCAGTTCTTC
NA	TRBV7-3	TRBD1	TRBJ2-5	CASSPTGPQETQYF	TGTGCCAGCAGCCCGACAGGGCCTCAAGAGACCCAGTACTTC
NA	TRBV9	TRBD1	TRBJ1-3	CASSPDPTGFSGNTIYF	TGTGCCAGCAGCCCGGACCCGACAGGGTTCTCTGGAAACACCATATATTTT
NA	TRBV2	TRBD2	TRBJ2-1	CASSQLGLAGGINEQFF	TGTGCCAGCAGCCAGCTCGGACTAGCGGGAGGCATCAATGAGCAGTTCTTC
NA	TRBV6-4	TRBD2	TRBJ2-2	CASRPSGNTGELFF	TGTGCCAGCCGGCCTAGCGGGAACACCGGGGAGCTGTTTTTT
NA	TRBV18	NA	TRBJ1-1	CASSPQNTEAFF	TGTGCCAGCTCACCTCAGAACACTGAAGCTTTCTTT
NA	TRBV5-1	NA	TRBJ1-1	CASSLVEGRNTEAFF	TGCGCCAGCAGCTTGGTTGAGGGCCGGAACACTGAAGCTTTCTTT
once	TRBV10-1	NA	TRBJ1-4	CASSRGKLFF	TGCGCCAGCAGTAGGGGGAAACTGTTTTTT
NA	TRBV6-5	NA	TRBJ2-7	CASSYSVRGDYEQYF	TGTGCCAGCAGTTACTCTGTCAGGGGGGACTACGAGCAGTACTTC
NA	TRBV14	TRBD1	TRBJ1-1	CASSPRQGARTEAFF	TGTGCCAGCAGCCCCCGACAGGGGGCGAGGACTGAAGCTTTCTTT
NA	TRBV5-6	NA	TRBJ2-2	CASSLVITGELFF	TGTGCCAGCAGCTTGGTAATAACCGGGGAGCTGTTTTTT
few	TRBV29-1	NA	TRBJ1-1	CSVSVPLRREAFF	TGCAGCGTTTCGGTCCCGTTAAGGAGGGAAGCTTTCTTT
few	TRBV11-2	TRBD1	TRBJ1-2	CASSRGTVLYGYTF	TGTGCCAGCAGCCGCGGGACAGTGCTCTATGGCTACACCTTC
few	TRBV12-3/TRBV12-4	TRBD1	TRBJ1-1	CASSLDRVTEAFF	TGTGCCAGCAGTTTGGACAGGGTCACTGAAGCTTTCTTT
NA	TRBV19	TRBD2	TRBJ2-5	CASSGIAGGRETQYF	TGTGCCAGTAGTGGAATAGCGGGAGGGCGAGAGACCCAGTACTTC
once	TRBV6-1	NA	TRBJ2-7	CASSEFRGYEQYF	TGTGCCAGCAGTGAATTTAGGGGGTACGAGCAGTACTTC
NA	TRBV6-5	NA	TRBJ1-6	CATLRSGNSPLHF	TGTGCCACCCTTCGGAGTGGAAATTCACCCCTCCACTTT
NA	TRBV2	TRBD2	TRBJ2-3	CASKDGLAGEALTDTQYF	TGTGCCAGCAAAGATGGACTAGCGGGAGAGGCCCTTACAGATACGCAGTATTTT
NA	TRBV7-8	TRBD1	TRBJ1-6	CASSLGQGMNSPLHF	TGTGCCAGCAGCTTAGGACAGGGAATGAATTCACCCCTCCACTTT
NA	TRBV9	TRBD1	TRBJ2-2	CASSPKAGTGATGELFF	TGTGCCAGCAGCCCCAAGGCCGGGACAGGGGCCACCGGGGAGCTGTTTTTT
NA	TRBV19	NA	TRBJ2-4	CASRDLADKNIQYF	TGTGCCAGTAGGGACTTAGCGGACAAAAACATTCAGTACTTC
NA	TRBV10-1	NA	TRBJ2-3	CASSESFSYTQYF	TGCGCCAGCAGTGAGTCTTTCTCCTATACGCAGTATTTT
NA	TRBV7-9	TRBD1	TRBJ2-2	CASNDRGRTGELFF	TGTGCCAGCAACGACAGGGGGCGGACCGGGGAGCTGTTTTTT
NA	TRBV4-2	TRBD1	TRBJ1-6	CASSQRGTGGSPLHF	TGTGCCAGCAGCCAACGCGGGACAGGAGGGTCACCCCTCCACTTT
NA	TRBV27	NA	TRBJ2-4	CASSLWEGDIQYF	TGTGCCAGCAGTTTATGGGAGGGGGACATTCAGTACTTC
NA	TRBV5-4	NA	TRBJ1-2	CASSLAGRANYGYTF	TGTGCCAGCAGCTTGGCCGGGCGGGCTAACTATGGCTACACCTTC
once	TRBV4-1	NA	TRBJ2-1	CASSPTRGPAVNEQFF	TGCGCCAGCAGCCCCACCCGGGGTCCCGCGGTGAATGAGCAGTTCTTC
NA	TRBV3-1/TRBV3-2	TRBD2	TRBJ2-5	CASSQDGRASGRETQYF	TGTGCCAGCAGCCAAGATGGGAGGGCTAGCGGGCGGGAGACCCAGTACTTC
NA	TRBV19	NA	TRBJ1-3	CASSAAASGNTIYF	TGTGCCAGTAGTGCGGCGGCCTCTGGAAACACCATATATTTT
once	TRBV3-1/TRBV3-2	NA	TRBJ1-3	CASSQSQGSGNTIYF	TGTGCCAGCAGCCAGAGTCAGGGGTCTGGAAACACCATATATTTT
NA	TRBV3-1/TRBV3-2	TRBD1	TRBJ2-3	CASSQDLTGGRDTQYF	TGTGCCAGCAGCCAAGATCTGACAGGGGGGAGGGATACGCAGTATTTT
NA	TRBV9	TRBD2	TRBJ2-1	CASSVEGSGASTEQFF	TGTGCCAGCAGCGTAGAGGGTAGCGGGGCATCCACTGAGCAGTTCTTC
NA	TRBV4-1	TRBD1	TRBJ2-1	CASSQVQGADEQFF	TGCGCCAGCAGCCAAGTCCAGGGGGCGGATGAGCAGTTCTTC
once	TRBV2	NA	TRBJ1-5	CASSVMENQPQHF	TGTGCCAGCAGTGTAATGGAGAATCAGCCCCAGCATTTT
NA	TRBV19	NA	TRBJ1-1	CATRARGDTEAFF	TGTGCCACAAGGGCCCGGGGGGACACTGAAGCTTTCTTT
NA	TRBV25-1	TRBD2	TRBJ2-3	CASSESGRGIVNTQYF	TGTGCCAGCAGTGAATCTGGGAGGGGAATTGTGAATACGCAGTATTTT
NA	TRBV10-1	NA	TRBJ1-2	CASSDGDYGYTF	TGCGCCAGCAGTGACGGGGACTATGGCTACACCTTC
NA	TRBV5-1	TRBD1	TRBJ2-7	CASSKGQGTSYEQYF	TGCGCCAGCAGCAAAGGACAGGGGACCTCCTACGAGCAGTACTTC
NA	TRBV10-1	TRBD2	TRBJ2-2	CASSPGLAGTGELFF	TGCGCCAGCAGTCCGGGACTAGCTGGCACCGGGGAGCTGTTTTTT